The 12 T cell receptor beta chains below were found in one sample sequenced in a study of T cell responses to AZD1222 COVID-19 vaccine. Assay used: immunoSEQ multiplex PCR; TCRdb lists only in-frame clones, some missing. The table shows 100,000 to 130,000 clones, with 90% to 95% occurring only once. The source material was peripheral blood, sampled 28 days after the second AZD1222 dose. Receptor source: an adult who received the AZD1222 COVID-19 vaccine.

The chain uses TRBV27 and TRBJ1-2, with TRBD1 as a possible D gene (5 bases). The CDR3 runs to 13 residues. The germline gives CDR1 MNHEY, CDR2 SMNVEV (reference sequence). The V gene lost 6 bases and the J gene lost 3 bases, with 11 bases spanning the gap. Here the CDR3 DNA reads TGTGCCAGCAGCTACAGGTCCGACTATGGCTACACCTTC. It specifies CASSYRSDYGYTF.

The chain couples TRBV6-2 or TRBV6-3 to TRBJ2-1; D remains ambiguous. Per germline, CDR1 MNHEY and CDR2 SVGEGT. V dropped 4 bases and J dropped 6 bases, with 10 bases sitting between them. The CDR3 is 13 residues long. The CDR3 protein is CASSSGPSNEQFF. The CDR3 nucleotides are TGTGCCAGCAGTTCCGGCCCTAGCAATGAGCAGTTCTTC.

The chain recombines TRBV19 with TRBJ1-5, with a weak D call TRBD1 (6 bases). The V end lost 3 bases, the J end lost 3 bases, and 21 bases lay between the germline ends. The germline gives CDR1 LNHDA, CDR2 SQIVND (reference sequence). The CDR3 is made up of 18 amino acids. For the CDR3, the DNA is TGTGCCAGTAGTATGAGGACAGTGGCATTTGTTCTCAATCAGCCCCAGCATTTT. Translated, it gives CASSMRTVAFVLNQPQHF.

The CDR3: CASSFGGNTEAFF. The CDR3 bases are TGTGCCAGCAGCTTCGGCGGAAACACTGAAGCTTTCTTT. The chain combines TRBV5-8 with TRBJ1-1; D not certain. The germline V gene has CDR1 SGHTS and CDR2 YDEGEE. Trimming took off 2 bases at V and 2 bases at J, with 7 bases between the two ends. The CDR3 extends over 13 amino acids.

The chain uses TRBV18 and TRBJ1-1, with no clear D. The CDR3 extends over 15 amino acids. V lost 1 base and J lost 0, with 9 bases in between. CDR1 and CDR2 (germline): KGHSH, LQKENI. This CDR3 is CASSPQTGMNTEAFF. DNA of the CDR3: TGTGCCAGCTCACCACAAACGGGAATGAACACTGAAGCTTTCTTT.

The chain employs TRBV11-2 and TRBJ1-4; TRBD1 matches at 9 bases. The CDR3 is made up of 15 amino acids. CDR1 is SGHAT and CDR2 is FQNNGV in the germline V gene. With 6 bases clipped from V and 8 bases from J, the junction kept 10 bases outside the gene matches. The CDR3 region is CASSQGDRDDEKLFF. DNA for the CDR3: TGTGCCAGCAGTCAAGGGGACAGGGACGACGAAAAACTGTTTTTT.

This clone was seen a single time. This sequence joins TRBV6-5 and TRBJ1-2; D unresolved. From germline, CDR1 is MNHEY and CDR2 SVGAGI. Trimming stripped 0 bases from V and 4 bases from J, with 9 bases between. The CDR3 contains 14 residues. Here the CDR3 DNA reads TGTGCCAGCAGTTACTCGAGGCAAACCTATGGCTACACCTTC. This encodes CASSYSRQTYGYTF.

This clone appeared once. V usage is TRBV5-5 and J usage is TRBJ1-5, with D unclear. Germline loops: CDR1 SGHKS, CDR2 YYEKEE (reference sequence). Trimming removed 4 bases at V and 2 bases at J, with 16 bases between. The CDR3 consists of 16 residues. CDR3 protein: CASSIVGSMGNQPQHF. CDR3 in DNA: TGTGCCAGCAGCATCGTGGGATCCATGGGCAATCAGCCCCAGCATTTT.

The chain recombines TRBV2 with TRBJ2-1; TRBD2 might be the D (6 bases). The ends were cut back, 11 bases at V and 0 bases at J, with 17 bases in the middle. CDR1 is SNHLY, CDR2 FYNNEI, per germline. This CDR3 contains 15 residues. Written as DNA, the CDR3 is TGTGCCGGACTATTGGGGGAGAGCTCCTACAATGAGCAGTTCTTC. As protein: CAGLLGESSYNEQFF.

The rearrangement links TRBV6-2 or TRBV6-3 to TRBJ2-7; 9 bases fit TRBD1. The ends lost 5 bases at V and 8 bases at J; junction bases unmatched: 7. The CDR3 loop spans 13 amino acids. The germline V gene encodes CDR1 MNHEY and CDR2 SVGEGT. CDR3 region: CASSPGQGKKQYF. The CDR3 nucleotides are TGTGCCAGCAGTCCGGGACAGGGTAAGAAGCAGTACTTC.

The CDR3 region has the DNA TGTGCCAGCAGTTACGACATCAGGGGGCTTGTTGGCTACACCTTC. Translation: CASSYDIRGLVGYTF. The chain employs TRBV6-2 or TRBV6-3 and TRBJ1-2; 8 bases match TRBD1. With V trimmed by 2 bases and J by 7 bases, 9 bases remained unmatched. Germline V lookup: CDR1 MNHEY, CDR2 SVGEGT. The CDR3 extends over 15 amino acids.

V is TRBV12-5 and J is TRBJ2-7; 8 nucleotides agree with TRBD2. The CDR3 has 13 amino acids. The J segment lost 4 bases and the V segment lost 7 bases, leaving 6 bases of the junction unmatched. In germline, CDR1 is LGHNT, CDR2 FRNRAP. CDR3 residues: CASDQREFYEQYF. The DNA of the CDR3 is TGTGCTAGTGATCAGCGGGAGTTTTACGAGCAGTACTTC.